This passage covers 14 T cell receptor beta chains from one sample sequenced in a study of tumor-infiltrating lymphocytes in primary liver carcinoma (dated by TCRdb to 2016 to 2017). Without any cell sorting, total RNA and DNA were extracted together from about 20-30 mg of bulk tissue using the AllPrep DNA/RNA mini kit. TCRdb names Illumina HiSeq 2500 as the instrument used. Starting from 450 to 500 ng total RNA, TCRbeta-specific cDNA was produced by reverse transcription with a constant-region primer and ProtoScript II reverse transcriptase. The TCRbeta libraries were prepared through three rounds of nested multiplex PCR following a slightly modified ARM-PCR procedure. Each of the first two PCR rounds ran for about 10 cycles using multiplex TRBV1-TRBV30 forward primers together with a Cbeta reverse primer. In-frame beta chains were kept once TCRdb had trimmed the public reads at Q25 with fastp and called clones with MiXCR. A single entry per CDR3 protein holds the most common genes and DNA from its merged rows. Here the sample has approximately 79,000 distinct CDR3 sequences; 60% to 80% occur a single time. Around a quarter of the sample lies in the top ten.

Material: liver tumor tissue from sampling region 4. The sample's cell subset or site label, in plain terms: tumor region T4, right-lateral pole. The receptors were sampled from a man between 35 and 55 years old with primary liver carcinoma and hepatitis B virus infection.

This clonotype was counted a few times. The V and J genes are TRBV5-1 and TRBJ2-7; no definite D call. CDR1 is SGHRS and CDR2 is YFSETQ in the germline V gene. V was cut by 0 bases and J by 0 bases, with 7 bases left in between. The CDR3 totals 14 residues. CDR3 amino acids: CASSLVPVSYEQYF. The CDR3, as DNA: TGCGCCAGCAGCTTGGTCCCCGTCTCCTACGAGCAGTACTTC. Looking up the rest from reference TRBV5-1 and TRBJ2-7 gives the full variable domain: KAGVTQTPRYLIKTRGQQVTLSCSPISGHRSVSWYQQTPGQGLQFLFEYFSETQRNKGNFPGRFSGRQFSNSRSEMNVSTLELGDSALYLCASSLVPVSYEQYFGPGTRLTVT.

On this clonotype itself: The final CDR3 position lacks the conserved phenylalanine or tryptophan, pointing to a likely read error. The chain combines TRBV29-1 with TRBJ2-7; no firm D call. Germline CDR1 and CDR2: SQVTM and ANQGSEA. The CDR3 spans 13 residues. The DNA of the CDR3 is TGCAGCGTTCCCGGGTCGGATTCCTACAAGCAGTACTCC. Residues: CSVPGSDSYKQYS.

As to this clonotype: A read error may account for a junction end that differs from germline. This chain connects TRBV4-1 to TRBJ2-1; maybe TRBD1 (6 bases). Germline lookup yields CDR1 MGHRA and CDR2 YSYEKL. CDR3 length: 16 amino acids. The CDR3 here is CAISQGPLTQGYEQFF. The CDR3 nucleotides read TGCGCCATCAGCCAAGGACCTCTAACCCAGGGGTATGAGCAGTTCTTC.

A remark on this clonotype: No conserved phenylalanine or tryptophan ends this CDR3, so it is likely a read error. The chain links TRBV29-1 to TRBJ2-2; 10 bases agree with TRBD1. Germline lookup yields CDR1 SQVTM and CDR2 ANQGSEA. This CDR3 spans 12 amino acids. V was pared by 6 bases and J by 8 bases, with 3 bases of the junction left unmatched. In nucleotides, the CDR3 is TGCAGCGTCGACAGGGGGCAGGGGGAGCTGTTTCTT. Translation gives CSVDRGQGELFL.

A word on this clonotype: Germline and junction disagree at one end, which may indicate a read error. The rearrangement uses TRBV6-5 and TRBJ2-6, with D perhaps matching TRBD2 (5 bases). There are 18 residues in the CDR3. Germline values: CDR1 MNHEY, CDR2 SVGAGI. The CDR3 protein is CAISLWTGMNAGANVLTF. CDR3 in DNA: TGTGCCATCAGTCTTTGGACGGGGATGAATGCTGGGGCCAACGTCCTGACTTTC.

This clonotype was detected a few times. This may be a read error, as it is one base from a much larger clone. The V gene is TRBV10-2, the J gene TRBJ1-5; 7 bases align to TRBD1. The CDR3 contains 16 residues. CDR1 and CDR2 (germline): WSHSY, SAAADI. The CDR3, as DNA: TGCGCCAGTACCCGTTCGTTACAGGGGAACTATCAGTCCCAGCATTTT. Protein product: CASTRSLQGNYQSQHF.

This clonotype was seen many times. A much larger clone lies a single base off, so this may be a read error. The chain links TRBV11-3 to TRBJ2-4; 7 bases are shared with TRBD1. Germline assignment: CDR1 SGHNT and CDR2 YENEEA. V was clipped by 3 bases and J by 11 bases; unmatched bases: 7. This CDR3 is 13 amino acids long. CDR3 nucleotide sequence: TGTGCCAGCAGCTTGAATCAGGGGGACGTTCAGTACTTC. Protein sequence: CASSLNQGDVQYF.

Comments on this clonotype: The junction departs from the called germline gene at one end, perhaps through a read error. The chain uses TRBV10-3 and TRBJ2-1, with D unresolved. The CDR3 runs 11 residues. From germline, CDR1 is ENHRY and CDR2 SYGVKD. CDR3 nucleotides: TGTGCCATCCTAGGTACCGATGAGCGGTTCTTC. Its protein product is CAILGTDERFF.

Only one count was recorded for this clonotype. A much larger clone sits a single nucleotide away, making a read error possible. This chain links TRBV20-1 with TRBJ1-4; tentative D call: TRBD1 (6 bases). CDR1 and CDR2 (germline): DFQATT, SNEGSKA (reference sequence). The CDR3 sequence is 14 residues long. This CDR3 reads CSAPQGGINEKLSF. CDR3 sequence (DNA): TGCAGTGCCCCACAGGGTGGGATTAATGAAAAACTGTCTTTT.

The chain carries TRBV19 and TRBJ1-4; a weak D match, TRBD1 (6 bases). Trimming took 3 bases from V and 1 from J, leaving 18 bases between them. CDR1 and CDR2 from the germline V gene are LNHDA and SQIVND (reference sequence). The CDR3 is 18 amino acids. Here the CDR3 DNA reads TGTGCCAGTAGTATGCCCCCCGGGGGGCTCGGAACTAATGAAAAACTGTTTTTT. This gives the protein CASSMPPGGLGTNEKLFF.

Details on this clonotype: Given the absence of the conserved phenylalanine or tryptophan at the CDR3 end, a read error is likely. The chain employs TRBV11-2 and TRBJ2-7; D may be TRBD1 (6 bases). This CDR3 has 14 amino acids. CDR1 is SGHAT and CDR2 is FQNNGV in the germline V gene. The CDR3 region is CASGLETRGYEQYL. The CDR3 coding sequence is TGTGCCAGCGGCTTAGAGACCAGGGGCTACGAGCAGTACCTC.

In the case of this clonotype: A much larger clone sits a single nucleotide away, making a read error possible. The DNA of the CDR3 is TGTGCCAGCAGCCCCCGGGGGGGCCAGGGGAATGGGCAGTTCTTC. Amino acid sequence: CASSPRGGQGNGQFF. The chain links TRBV7-3 to TRBJ2-1, with 8 nucleotides matching TRBD2. Germline V CDR1 and CDR2: SGHTA, FQGTGA. This CDR3 is 15 amino acids long.

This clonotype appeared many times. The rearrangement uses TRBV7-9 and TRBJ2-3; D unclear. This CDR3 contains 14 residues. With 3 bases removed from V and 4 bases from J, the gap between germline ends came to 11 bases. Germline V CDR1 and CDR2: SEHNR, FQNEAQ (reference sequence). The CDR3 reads CASSLSQAPDTQYF. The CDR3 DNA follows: TGTGCCAGCAGCTTGAGCCAGGCCCCAGATACGCAGTATTTT.

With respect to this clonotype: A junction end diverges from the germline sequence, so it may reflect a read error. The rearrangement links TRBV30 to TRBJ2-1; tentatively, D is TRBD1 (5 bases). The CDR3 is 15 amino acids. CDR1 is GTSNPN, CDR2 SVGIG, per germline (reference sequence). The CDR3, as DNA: TGTGTCTGGACCAAATCTAGGGGCTCCAGAGCCGAGCAGTTCTTC. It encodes CVWTKSRGSRAEQFF.